The clone carrying this T cell receptor beta chain showed up just a few times. Within the sample, other DNA sequences also encode this same CDR3. This record belongs to a study of shared clonotypes between healthy human individuals. V dropped 6 bases and J dropped 4 bases, with 6 bases sitting between them. Germline values: CDR1 MDHEN, CDR2 SYDVKM. The CDR3 covers 11 residues. Every immunoSEQ plate was one replicate of a subset's evenly spread DNA. Replicate PCRs from sorted subsets contained about 200 ng DNA, which is 30,000 to 35,000 T cell genomes. The repertoire was sequenced with immunoSEQ multiplex PCR; TCRdb's copy has only in-frame clones and lacks some. The sample records 2 million to 2.5 million clones, 80% to 95% being singletons.

The chain joins TRBV28 to TRBJ1-1, with D unresolved. The source is a man younger than 35 in good health. Some clones in this sample may be carry-over from other donors' samples. Sequenced input: naive CD4+ T cells from PBMCs. Regarding subset: CD45RA+ positively selected. CDR3 sequence reads: CASRGRTEAFF. The CDR3 bases are TGTGCCAGCAGAGGGCGCACTGAAGCTTTCTTT. The full variable domain, rest sourced from reference TRBV28 and TRBJ1-1, is DVKVTQSSRYLVKRTGEKVFLECVQDMDHENMFWYRQDPGLGLRLIYFSYDVKMKEKGDIPEGYSVSREKKERFSLILESASTNQTSMYLCASRGRTEAFFGQGTRLTVV.